A single count supports the clone carrying this T cell receptor beta chain. This specimen belongs to a study of neoadjuvant anti-PD-1 for oral cavity cancer. Data came from immunoSEQ multiplex PCR; TCRdb stores just in-frame clones and leaves some out. The table lists about 10,000 clones, around three fifths of them singletons. Time point indicated: after neoadjuvant nivolumab, at surgical resection. Germline V gives CDR1 SGHVS, CDR2 FQNEAQ. There are 15 residues in the CDR3. V was clipped by 3 bases and J by 5 bases, with 17 bases between them. The gene calls are TRBV7-8 and TRBJ2-7; perhaps D is TRBD1 or TRBD2 (5 bases each). This receptor was identified in a person aged 35-79 years with oral cavity squamous cell carcinoma. The sequenced sample was tumor tissue, obtained after nivolumab (anti-PD-1) treatment. CDR3 nucleotides: TGTGCCAGCAGCTTGGGGGACCCCCCCGGGGACGAGCAGTACTTC. This codes for CASSLGDPPGDEQYF.